This passage covers 20 T cell receptor beta chains from one sample sequenced in a study of blood T cell repertoires in COVID-19. The repertoire was sequenced with immunoSEQ multiplex PCR; TCRdb's copy has only in-frame clones and lacks some. Here the sample spans 250,000 or so clones, 85% being singletons. Sequencing was done on a sample of peripheral blood. These receptors were obtained from a woman aged 55-70 years with active or convalescent COVID-19.

V usage is TRBV5-1 and J usage is TRBJ2-6; 8 bases agree with TRBD1. CDR3 size: 17 residues. Trimming took 3 bases from V and 2 from J; bases not matched to a gene: 7. CDR1 is SGHRS, CDR2 YFSETQ, per germline. DNA of the CDR3: TGCGCCAGCAGCTCAACAGGGGGAAGTCCTGGGGCCAACGTCCTGACTTTC. Translated: CASSSTGGSPGANVLTF. The whole variable domain, filled in from reference TRBV5-1 and TRBJ2-6, reads KAGVTQTPRYLIKTRGQQVTLSCSPISGHRSVSWYQQTPGQGLQFLFEYFSETQRNKGNFPGRFSGRQFSNSRSEMNVSTLELGDSALYLCASSSTGGSPGANVLTFGAGSRLTVL.

The gene calls are TRBV18 and TRBJ2-5; 12 bases map to TRBD2. CDR3 length: 15 residues. The germline V gene has CDR1 KGHSH and CDR2 LQKENI. With V trimmed by 3 bases and J by 4 bases, 3 bases remained unmatched. The CDR3 bases are TGTGCCAGCTCACCCACTAGCGGGGGGCCAGAGACCCAGTACTTC. Encoded protein: CASSPTSGGPETQYF.

This clone was seen only a few times. The chain couples TRBV29-1 to TRBJ1-1; TRBD1 is a possible D gene (5 bases). This CDR3 has 13 residues. Germline V gene data show CDR1 as SQVTM and CDR2 as ANQGSEA. Trimming removed 5 bases at V and 3 bases at J, with 13 bases between. The CDR3 reads CSVFRTKDTEAFF. CDR3 nucleotides: TGCAGCGTTTTCCGGACAAAGGACACTGAAGCTTTCTTT.

The chain combines TRBV5-1 with TRBJ2-3, with TRBD2 as a possible D gene (5 bases). CDR3 length equals 16 residues. Germline V lookup: CDR1 SGHRS, CDR2 YFSETQ. Trimming left V 7 bases short and J 0 bases short, with 18 bases between. CDR3 protein: CASSTGLSVSTDTQYF. CDR3 bases: TGCGCCAGCTCCACCGGACTCTCGGTTAGCACAGATACGCAGTATTTT. The full variable domain, rest sourced from reference TRBV5-1 and TRBJ2-3, is KAGVTQTPRYLIKTRGQQVTLSCSPISGHRSVSWYQQTPGQGLQFLFEYFSETQRNKGNFPGRFSGRQFSNSRSEMNVSTLELGDSALYLCASSTGLSVSTDTQYFGPGTRLTVL.

This chain connects TRBV13 to TRBJ2-1; 7 bases fit TRBD1. CDR1 and CDR2 (germline): PRHDT, FYEKMQ (reference sequence). There are 15 residues in the CDR3. V trimming: 1 base; J trimming: 4 bases; junction bases outside the gene matches: 4. This chain's CDR3 is CASSLAGQEYNEQFF. Written as DNA, the CDR3 is TGTGCCAGCAGCTTAGCAGGACAGGAATACAATGAGCAGTTCTTC.

The table lists this clone with a count of one. CDR3 amino acids: CASSPSSGTQETQYF. CDR3 coding DNA: TGTGCCAGTAGCCCCTCTAGCGGGACCCAAGAGACCCAGTACTTC. The rearrangement joins TRBV19 to TRBJ2-5; TRBD2 matches at 9 bases. V shed 6 bases and J 1 base; nucleotides not matched to a gene: 6. CDR3 length: 15 residues. CDR1 LNHDA and CDR2 SQIVND come from the germline V gene (reference sequence).

The genes are TRBV6-2 or TRBV6-3 and TRBJ2-7; the match to TRBD2 covers 9 bases. The V and J ends lost 6 bases and 2 bases, in that order; junction bases with no gene match: 5. The CDR3 consists of 14 residues. Germline-derived CDR1 and CDR2 are MNHEY and SVGEGT. The CDR3 DNA follows: TGTGCCAGCAGCCGACTAGCGGTCCCCTACGAGCAGTACGTC. It codes for CASSRLAVPYEQYV.

The chain couples TRBV28 to TRBJ1-2; no firm D call. Germline lookup yields CDR1 MDHEN and CDR2 SYDVKM. V lost 6 bases and J 0 bases, leaving 11 bases between the germline ends. The CDR3 has 14 amino acids. CDR3 sequence reads: CASRDERANYGYTF. CDR3 in DNA: TGTGCCAGCAGGGATGAGAGGGCTAACTATGGCTACACCTTC.

At least ten counts were recorded for this clone. The CDR3 bases are TGTGCCAGCAGCCAAGGCAGGGGCCCCGACATGCCCCAGCATTTT. Its protein product is CASSQGRGPDMPQHF. This chain connects TRBV4-2 to TRBJ1-5, with D perhaps TRBD1 (6 bases). V lost 1 base and J 9 bases, leaving 16 bases between the germline ends. The CDR3 contains 15 residues. Per germline, CDR1 LGHNA and CDR2 YNFKEQ.

A few counts support this clone. The gene calls are TRBV6-5 and TRBJ2-2, with TRBD1 matching over 7 bases. J gave up 4 bases and V 6 bases, and 8 bases lay outside the gene matches. The CDR3 is 15 residues long. Germline V gene sequence: CDR1 MNHEY, CDR2 SVGAGI. CDR3 sequence: CASRVTGTVTGELFF. CDR3 sequence (DNA): TGTGCCAGCAGGGTGACAGGGACAGTCACCGGGGAGCTGTTTTTT.

In regard to this clone: The sample carries other DNA sequences with the same CDR3. The chain joins TRBV29-1 to TRBJ1-5, with a tentative D call TRBD1 (6 bases). Looked up from germline, CDR1 is SQVTM and CDR2 is ANQGSEA. Trimming took off 4 bases at V and 5 bases at J, with 9 bases between the two ends. This CDR3 is 12 amino acids long. CDR3 nucleotide sequence: TGCAGCGTTGGGGGGCAGGATCAGCCCCAGCATTTT. It encodes CSVGGQDQPQHF.

This clone came up once. The chain joins TRBV7-9 to TRBJ2-7; TRBD2 is a possible D gene (6 bases). This CDR3 is built from 15 residues. Trimming took off 4 bases at V and 2 bases at J, with 15 bases between the two ends. Per the germline V gene, CDR1 is SEHNR and CDR2 is FQNEAQ (reference sequence). CDR3 coding DNA: TGTGCCAGCAGCTCCGAACCTAGCGTAGCCTACGAGCAGTACTTC. This encodes CASSSEPSVAYEQYF.

V and J are TRBV20-1 and TRBJ2-7; weak D call: TRBD1 (6 bases). CDR1 DFQATT and CDR2 SNEGSKA come from the germline V gene (reference sequence). V lost 3 bases and J lost 6, with 15 bases in between. The length of the CDR3 is 13 residues. CDR3 nucleotides: TGCAGTGCTAGTGGACAGCATTCGGGCGAGCAGTACGTC. Its translation: CSASGQHSGEQYV.

The rearrangement links TRBV7-3 to TRBJ1-4; TRBD1 aligns across 8 bases. This CDR3 region has 15 residues. J lost 7 bases, V lost 5 bases, and 9 bases had no gene match. Germline CDR1 and CDR2: SGHTA and FQGTGA. In nucleotides, the CDR3 is TGTGCCAGCAGCACGCGACAGGGGTCCAGTGAAAAACTGTTTTTT. Its protein is CASSTRQGSSEKLFF.

The J gene is TRBJ1-6, the V gene TRBV5-6, with 9 nucleotides matching TRBD1. Germline loops: CDR1 SGHDT, CDR2 YYEEEE. V was clipped by 2 bases and J by 6 bases; unmatched bases: 6. This CDR3 is 16 amino acids long. CDR3 region: CASSLGQGSRNSPLHF. The CDR3, as DNA: TGTGCCAGCAGCTTAGGACAGGGGTCCCGTAATTCACCCCTCCACTTT.

The chain employs TRBV11-2 and TRBJ2-2, with D perhaps matching TRBD2 (5 bases). Germline V gene lookup returns CDR1 SGHAT and CDR2 FQNNGV. This CDR3 is 16 amino acids long. The V end lost 5 bases, the J end lost 5 bases, and 18 bases lay between the germline ends. CDR3 protein: CASSRDRTRRTGELFF. The DNA for the CDR3 is TGTGCCAGCAGCCGCGACCGTACCCGGAGGACCGGGGAGCTGTTTTTT. Full variable domain (remainder filled in from reference TRBV11-2 and TRBJ2-2): EAGVAQSPRYKIIEKRQSVAFWCNPISGHATLYWYQQILGQGPKLLIQFQNNGVVDDSQLPKDRFSAERLKGVDSTLKIQPAKLEDSAVYLCASSRDRTRRTGELFFGEGSRLTVL.

The gene calls are TRBV23-1 and TRBJ1-1; 10 nucleotides line up with TRBD1. TRBV23-1 is an ORF for which the function is uncertain. V shed 8 bases, J shed 1 base, and the junction held 7 bases outside the gene matches. CDR3 size: 15 residues. CDR3 amino acids: CASGGQGRTNTEAFF. CDR3 sequence (DNA): TGCGCCAGCGGGGGACAGGGGAGGACGAACACTGAAGCTTTCTTT.

This clone was recorded once. The rearrangement joins TRBV5-1 to TRBJ2-4; a weak D match, TRBD1 (5 bases). Germline-derived CDR1 and CDR2 are SGHRS and YFSETQ. The CDR3 extends over 14 amino acids. V dropped 0 bases and J dropped 3 bases, with 7 bases sitting between them. The CDR3 nucleotides are TGCGCCAGCAGCTTGGGCAGGGTCAAAAACATTCAGTACTTC. Encoded protein: CASSLGRVKNIQYF.

The J gene is TRBJ2-1, the V gene TRBV2; 9 positions agree with TRBD1. The V segment lost 2 bases and the J segment 9 bases; nucleotides outside the gene matches: 17. Germline loops: CDR1 SNHLY, CDR2 FYNNEI. This CDR3 contains 18 residues. The CDR3 spells CASSEFSVSGQGIFEQFF. CDR3 bases: TGTGCCAGCAGTGAATTTTCTGTTTCGGGACAGGGTATTTTTGAGCAGTTCTTC.

J is TRBJ2-1 and V is TRBV2; maybe TRBD1 (6 bases). This CDR3 contains 14 residues. Trimming took 10 bases from V and 5 from J, leaving 18 bases between them. Germline V CDR1 and CDR2: SNHLY, FYNNEI. This CDR3 reads CATKTGTPNNEQFF. The CDR3 nucleotides are TGTGCCACTAAGACAGGAACCCCGAACAATGAGCAGTTCTTC.